A selection of T cell receptor beta chains follows, all from one sample in a study of control samples from healthy donors and cancer patients. Data came from immunoSEQ multiplex PCR; TCRdb stores just in-frame clones and leaves some out. The table has about 160,000 clones, around 94% seen once. Sequencing input: PBMCs. The receptor source for this set is a man in his 60s with colorectal cancer. The CDR3 runs from the conserved cysteine through the conserved F or W. D genes are given only for firm matches. Where a row states a size, it is once, few, many or the class of an expanded clone; other rows omit it.

NA	TRBV19	NA	TRBJ1-2	CASSIRVNYGYTF	TGTGCCAGTAGTATCCGGGTTAACTATGGCTACACCTTC
NA	TRBV19	TRBD2	TRBJ2-5	CASSIDKRGQETQYF	TGTGCCAGTAGTATAGATAAGCGGGGCCAAGAGACCCAGTACTTC
NA	TRBV28	NA	TRBJ1-1	CASSLWRTEAFF	TGTGCCAGCAGTTTATGGAGGACGGAAGCTTTCTTT
NA	TRBV4-1	NA	TRBJ2-3	CASSQGPLETDTQYF	TGCGCCAGCAGCCAGGGTCCACTAGAAACAGATACGCAGTATTTT
NA	TRBV9	TRBD1	TRBJ1-4	CASSVAGQGAGTNEKLFF	TGTGCCAGCAGCGTAGCGGGACAGGGGGCTGGAACTAATGAAAAACTGTTTTTT
NA	TRBV6-5	TRBD1	TRBJ1-5	CASSGQENQPQHF	TGTGCCAGCAGCGGACAGGAAAATCAGCCCCAGCATTTT
NA	TRBV7-2	TRBD2	TRBJ2-5	CASSLWLIAGGQETQYF	TGTGCCAGCAGCTTATGGCTGATAGCGGGGGGGCAAGAGACCCAGTACTTC
NA	TRBV29-1	NA	TRBJ1-2	CSVVGGSNYGYTF	TGCAGCGTCGTGGGGGGGTCTAACTATGGCTACACCTTC
NA	TRBV18	TRBD1	TRBJ1-1	CASSPQGGNTEAFF	TGTGCCAGCTCACCCCAGGGGGGTAACACTGAAGCTTTCTTT
NA	TRBV27	TRBD1	TRBJ2-7	CASSLLPGQETYEQYF	TGTGCCAGCAGCTTACTACCGGGACAGGAGACTTACGAGCAGTACTTC
NA	TRBV4-3	NA	TRBJ2-7	CASSQAAKTIYEQYF	TGCGCCAGCAGCCAGGCGGCGAAGACGATATACGAGCAGTACTTC
few	TRBV10-2	NA	TRBJ2-5	CASSGPGMETQYF	TGCGCCAGCAGCGGCCCAGGGATGGAGACCCAGTACTTC
NA	TRBV27	NA	TRBJ2-5	CASSSAGWERAQYF	TGTGCCAGCAGTTCGGCGGGCTGGGAAAGGGCCCAGTACTTC
NA	TRBV5-1	TRBD1	TRBJ1-5	CASSLGPQGPDQPQHF	TGCGCCAGCAGCTTGGGACCACAGGGGCCCGATCAGCCCCAGCATTTT
NA	TRBV11-2	TRBD1	TRBJ2-4	CASSLGGGPGQFIGDIQYF	TGTGCCAGCAGCTTAGGGGGCGGCCCGGGACAGTTCATAGGGGACATTCAGTACTTC
NA	TRBV11-2	TRBD1	TRBJ2-3	CASSSGDRGRMDTQYF	TGTGCCAGCAGCTCGGGGGACAGGGGGCGGATGGATACGCAGTATTTT
NA	TRBV7-2	NA	TRBJ2-5	CASSQTKGAETQYF	TGTGCCAGCAGCCAAACCAAGGGAGCAGAGACCCAGTACTTC
few	TRBV5-1	NA	TRBJ2-7	CASSLVQGPYEQYF	TGCGCCAGCAGCTTGGTACAGGGCCCCTACGAGCAGTACTTC
NA	TRBV6-5	TRBD2	TRBJ2-2	CASRTSGSNTGELFF	TGTGCCAGCAGGACTAGCGGCTCGAACACCGGGGAGCTGTTTTTT
NA	TRBV21-1	NA	TRBJ2-7	CASSKVRGPPYYEQYF	TGTGCCAGCAGCAAAGTACGGGGACCACCCTATTACGAGCAGTACTTC
NA	TRBV7-8	NA	TRBJ1-1	CASTVGRGAGMNTEAFF	TGTGCCAGCACCGTGGGGCGAGGGGCCGGGATGAACACTGAAGCTTTCTTT
NA	TRBV4-1	TRBD2	TRBJ2-3	CASSQGGAGGYDTQYF	TGCGCCAGCAGCCAAGGAGGAGCGGGGGGATACGATACGCAGTATTTT
NA	TRBV5-1	TRBD1	TRBJ2-7	CASSLAQGKYEQYF	TGCGCCAGCAGCTTGGCACAGGGGAAGTACGAGCAGTACTTC
once	TRBV10-3	TRBD2	TRBJ2-5	CAIRGGPGETQYF	TGTGCCATCCGCGGGGGGCCGGGGGAGACCCAGTACTTC
NA	TRBV19	NA	TRBJ1-1	CASSRDQRNTEAFF	TGTGCCAGTAGTAGGGACCAAAGGAACACTGAAGCTTTCTTT
NA	TRBV20-1	NA	TRBJ2-7	CSASEHARSYEQYF	TGCAGTGCTAGTGAACACGCCCGGAGCTACGAGCAGTACTTC
NA	TRBV6-2/TRBV6-3	NA	TRBJ1-5	CASSTRASGQPQHF	TGTGCCAGCAGTACCAGGGCTTCGGGTCAGCCCCAGCATTTT